This note documents a single T cell receptor beta chain sequence. Its antigen remains unidentified. Per-base quality was not reported, and no clone a single base away is much larger than it. The data derive from a study of blood T cell repertoires in COVID-19 (dated by TCRdb to 2020 to 2022). About the full investigation: The collaborator samples originated in the United States, Italy and Spain and spanned the acute and convalescent phases of COVID-19. The prospective study material was composed of cDNA or gDNA derived from T cells, B-cell-depleted T cells, or PBMCs. The dataset comprised deeply sampled blood TCRbeta repertoires from subjects exposed to, actively infected with, or recovered from COVID-19. The repertoires were made available in a free public database intended to serve as a resource for research on the immune response to SARS-CoV-2. The samples were drawn from two sources: the first 160 participants of the ongoing ImmuneRACE study, and 1,254 subjects contributed by 6 global collaborators. Sample metadata almost always included a de-identified subject ID, COVID-19 status, age in years and sex. HLA class I and class II types, where available, came from metadata supplied by the sample provider rather than from assay-based typing. Paper-wide results and their limitations: The quantity of clinical and demographic metadata differed by source and by participant and was supplied without curation.

From the cysteine through the phenylalanine, the CDR3 covers 13 amino acids. CDR3 DNA only is kept here, 39 bases in frame from base 1. Per the germline V gene (reference sequence), LNHDA is the CDR1 and SQIVND is the CDR2. V lost 8 bases and J lost 7 bases, and the count of bases not matched to a germline gene is 8. Each collaborating institution followed its own protocols to collect whole blood in K2EDTA tubes. Collaborator samples were shipped for TCRbeta analysis as frozen whole blood, isolated PBMCs, or DNA extracted from either sample type. TCRbeta CDR3 regions were amplified from genomic DNA using the immunoSEQ Assay, a bias-controlled multiplex PCR. As for the original processing: Within the assay, amplification of reference gene primers was used to estimate how many nucleated cells each sample contained. Sequence reads were collapsed and filtered to measure the absolute abundance of every unique TCRbeta CDR3 rearrangement. For each sample, productive Simpson clonality was calculated as the square root of Simpson's diversity index across productive rearrangements. TCRdb holds this immuneACCESS table with in-frame rearrangements only. Some clones are missing; in checked studies, unresolved V genes explain under half, and the rest has no known cause. The DNA was the basis for D and trimming; V, J and clone size are from that table. The sample has about 57,000 clones on record, approximately 79% of them singletons. The ten largest clones represent 30% to 40% of the sample.

This TCR came from a human donor in a cohort sampled during active COVID-19. The V and J genes are TRBV19 and TRBJ1-5; TRBD1 aligns with 7 central bases. Material for sequencing was peripheral blood. The CDR3 loop reads CASQDRAEQPQHF. The sequence in DNA is TGTGCCAGTCAAGACAGGGCCGAGCAGCCCCAGCATTTT.